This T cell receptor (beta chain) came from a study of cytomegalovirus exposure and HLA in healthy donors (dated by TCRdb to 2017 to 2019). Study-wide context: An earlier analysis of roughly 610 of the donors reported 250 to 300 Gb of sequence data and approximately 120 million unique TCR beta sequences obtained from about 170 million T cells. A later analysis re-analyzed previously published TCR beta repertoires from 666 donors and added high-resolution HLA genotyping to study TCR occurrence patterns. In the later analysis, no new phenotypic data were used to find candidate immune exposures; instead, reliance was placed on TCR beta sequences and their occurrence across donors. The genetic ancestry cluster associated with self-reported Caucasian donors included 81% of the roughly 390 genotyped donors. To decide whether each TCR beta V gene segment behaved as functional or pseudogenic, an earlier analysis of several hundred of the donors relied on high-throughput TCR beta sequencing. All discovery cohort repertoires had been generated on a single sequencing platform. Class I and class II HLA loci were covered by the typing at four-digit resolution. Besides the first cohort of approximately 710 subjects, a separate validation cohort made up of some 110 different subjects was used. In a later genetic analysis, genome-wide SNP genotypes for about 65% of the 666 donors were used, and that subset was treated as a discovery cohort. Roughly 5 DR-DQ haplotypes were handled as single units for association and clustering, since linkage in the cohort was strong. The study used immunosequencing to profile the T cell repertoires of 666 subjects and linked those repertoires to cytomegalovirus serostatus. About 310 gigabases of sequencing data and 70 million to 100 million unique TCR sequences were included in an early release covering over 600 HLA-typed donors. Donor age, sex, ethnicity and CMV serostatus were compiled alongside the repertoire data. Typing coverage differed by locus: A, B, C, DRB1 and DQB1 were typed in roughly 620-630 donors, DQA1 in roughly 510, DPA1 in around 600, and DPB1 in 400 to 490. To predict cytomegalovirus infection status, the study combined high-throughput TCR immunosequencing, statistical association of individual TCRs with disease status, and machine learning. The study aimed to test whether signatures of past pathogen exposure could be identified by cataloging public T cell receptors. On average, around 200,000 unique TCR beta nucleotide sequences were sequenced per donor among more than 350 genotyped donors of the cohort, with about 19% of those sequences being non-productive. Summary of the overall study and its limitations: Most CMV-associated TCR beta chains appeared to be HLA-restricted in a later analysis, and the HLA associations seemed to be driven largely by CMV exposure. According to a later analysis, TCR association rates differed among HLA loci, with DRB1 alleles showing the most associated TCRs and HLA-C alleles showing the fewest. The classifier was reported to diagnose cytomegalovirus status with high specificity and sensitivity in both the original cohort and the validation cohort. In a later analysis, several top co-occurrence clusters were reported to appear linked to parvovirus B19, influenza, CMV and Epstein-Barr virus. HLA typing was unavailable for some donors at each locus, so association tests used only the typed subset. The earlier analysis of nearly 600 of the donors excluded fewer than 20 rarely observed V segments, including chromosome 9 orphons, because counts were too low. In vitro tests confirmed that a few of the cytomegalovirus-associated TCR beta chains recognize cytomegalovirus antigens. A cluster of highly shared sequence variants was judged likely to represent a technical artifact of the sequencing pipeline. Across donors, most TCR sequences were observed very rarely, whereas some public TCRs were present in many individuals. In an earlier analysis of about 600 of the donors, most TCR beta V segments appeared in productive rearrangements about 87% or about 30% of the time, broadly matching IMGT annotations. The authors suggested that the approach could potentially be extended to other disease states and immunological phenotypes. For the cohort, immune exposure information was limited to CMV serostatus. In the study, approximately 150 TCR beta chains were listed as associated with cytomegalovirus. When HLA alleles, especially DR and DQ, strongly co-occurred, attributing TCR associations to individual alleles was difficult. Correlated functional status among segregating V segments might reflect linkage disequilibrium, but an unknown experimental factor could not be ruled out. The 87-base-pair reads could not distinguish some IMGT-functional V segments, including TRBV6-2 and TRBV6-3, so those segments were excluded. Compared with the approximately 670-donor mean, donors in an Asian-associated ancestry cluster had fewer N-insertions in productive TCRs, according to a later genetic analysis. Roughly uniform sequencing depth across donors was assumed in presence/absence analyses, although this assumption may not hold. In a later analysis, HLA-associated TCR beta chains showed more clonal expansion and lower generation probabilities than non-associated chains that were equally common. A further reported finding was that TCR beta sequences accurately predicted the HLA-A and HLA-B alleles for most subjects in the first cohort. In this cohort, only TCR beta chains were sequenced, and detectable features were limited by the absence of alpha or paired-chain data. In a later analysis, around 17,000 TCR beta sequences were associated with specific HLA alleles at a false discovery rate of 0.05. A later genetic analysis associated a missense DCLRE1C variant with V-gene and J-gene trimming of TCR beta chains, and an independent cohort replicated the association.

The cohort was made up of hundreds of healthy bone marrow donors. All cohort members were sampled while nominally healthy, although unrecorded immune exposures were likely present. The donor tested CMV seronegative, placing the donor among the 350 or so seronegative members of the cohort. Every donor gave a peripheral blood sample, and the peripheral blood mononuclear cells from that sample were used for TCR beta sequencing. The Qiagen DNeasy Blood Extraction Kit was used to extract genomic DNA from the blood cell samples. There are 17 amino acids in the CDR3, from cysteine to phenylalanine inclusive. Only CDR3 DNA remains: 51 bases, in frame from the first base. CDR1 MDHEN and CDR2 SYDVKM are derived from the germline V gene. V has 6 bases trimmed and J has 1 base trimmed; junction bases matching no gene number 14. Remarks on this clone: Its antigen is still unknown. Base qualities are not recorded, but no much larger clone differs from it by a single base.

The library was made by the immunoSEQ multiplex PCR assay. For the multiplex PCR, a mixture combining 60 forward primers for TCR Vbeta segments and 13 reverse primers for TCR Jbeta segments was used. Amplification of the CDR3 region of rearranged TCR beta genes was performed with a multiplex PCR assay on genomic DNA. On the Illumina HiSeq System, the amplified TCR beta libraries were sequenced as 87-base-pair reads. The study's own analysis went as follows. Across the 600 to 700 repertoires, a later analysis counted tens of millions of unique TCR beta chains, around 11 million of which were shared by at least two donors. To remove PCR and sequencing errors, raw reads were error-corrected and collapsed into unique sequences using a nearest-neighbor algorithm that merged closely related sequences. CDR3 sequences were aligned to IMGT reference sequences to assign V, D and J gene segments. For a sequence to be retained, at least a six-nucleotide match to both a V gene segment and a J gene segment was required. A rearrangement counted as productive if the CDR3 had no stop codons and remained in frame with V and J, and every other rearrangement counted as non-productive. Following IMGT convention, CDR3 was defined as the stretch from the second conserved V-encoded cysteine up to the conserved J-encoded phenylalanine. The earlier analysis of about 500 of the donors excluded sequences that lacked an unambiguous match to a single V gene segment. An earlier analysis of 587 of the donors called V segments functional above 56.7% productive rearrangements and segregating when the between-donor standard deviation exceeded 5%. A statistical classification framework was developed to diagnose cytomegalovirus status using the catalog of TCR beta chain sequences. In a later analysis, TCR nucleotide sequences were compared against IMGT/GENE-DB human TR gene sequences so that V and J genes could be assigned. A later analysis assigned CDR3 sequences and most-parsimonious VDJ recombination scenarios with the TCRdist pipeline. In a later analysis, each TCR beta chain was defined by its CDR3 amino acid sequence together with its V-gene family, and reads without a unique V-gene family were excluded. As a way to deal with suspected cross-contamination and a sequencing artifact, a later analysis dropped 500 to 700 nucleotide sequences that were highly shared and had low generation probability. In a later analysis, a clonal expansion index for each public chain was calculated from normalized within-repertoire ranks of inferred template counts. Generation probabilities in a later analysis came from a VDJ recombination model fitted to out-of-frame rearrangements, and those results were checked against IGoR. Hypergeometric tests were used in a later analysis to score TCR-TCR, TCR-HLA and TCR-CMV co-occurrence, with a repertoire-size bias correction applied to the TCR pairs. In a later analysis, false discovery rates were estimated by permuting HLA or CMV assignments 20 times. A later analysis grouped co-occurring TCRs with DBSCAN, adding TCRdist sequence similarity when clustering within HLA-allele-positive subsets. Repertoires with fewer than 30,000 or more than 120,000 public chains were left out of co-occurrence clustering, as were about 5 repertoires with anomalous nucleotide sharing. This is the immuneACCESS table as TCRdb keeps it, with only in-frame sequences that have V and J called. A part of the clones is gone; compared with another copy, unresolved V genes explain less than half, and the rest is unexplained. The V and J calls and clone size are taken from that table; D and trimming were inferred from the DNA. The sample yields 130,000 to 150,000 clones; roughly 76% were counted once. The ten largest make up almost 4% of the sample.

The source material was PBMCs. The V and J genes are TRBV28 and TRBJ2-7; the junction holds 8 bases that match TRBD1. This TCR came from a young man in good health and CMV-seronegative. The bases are TGTGCCAGCAGCCCCCTAGGAGGGCGACAGGGGTCCTACGAGCAGTACTTC. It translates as CASSPLGGRQGSYEQYF.